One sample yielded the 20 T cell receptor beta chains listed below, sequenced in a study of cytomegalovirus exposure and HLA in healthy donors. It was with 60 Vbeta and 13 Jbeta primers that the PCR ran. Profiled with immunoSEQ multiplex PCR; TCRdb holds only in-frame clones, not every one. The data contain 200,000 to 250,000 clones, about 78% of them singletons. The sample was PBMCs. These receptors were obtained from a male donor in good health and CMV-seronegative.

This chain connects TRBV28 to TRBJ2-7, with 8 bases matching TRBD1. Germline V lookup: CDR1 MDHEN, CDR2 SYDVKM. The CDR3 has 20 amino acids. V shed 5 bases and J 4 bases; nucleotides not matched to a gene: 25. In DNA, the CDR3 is TGTGCCAGCAGTCCGCACGATATCCCCACTCGGCCAGGGGGCGTTTACGAGCAGTACTTC. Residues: CASSPHDIPTRPGGVYEQYF.

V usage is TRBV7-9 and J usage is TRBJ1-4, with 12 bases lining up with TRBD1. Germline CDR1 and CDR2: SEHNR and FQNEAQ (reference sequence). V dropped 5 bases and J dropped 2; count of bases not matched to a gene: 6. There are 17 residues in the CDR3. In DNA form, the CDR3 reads TGTGCCAGCAGCCTGGGACAGGGGGCTACGACTAATGAAAAACTGTTTTTT. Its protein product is CASSLGQGATTNEKLFF.

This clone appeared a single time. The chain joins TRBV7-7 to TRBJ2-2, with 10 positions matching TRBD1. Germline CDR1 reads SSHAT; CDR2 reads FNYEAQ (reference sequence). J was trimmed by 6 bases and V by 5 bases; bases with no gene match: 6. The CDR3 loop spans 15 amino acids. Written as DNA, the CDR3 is TGTGCCAGCAGCCCCCTGGGACAGGGGCCCGGGGAGCTGTTTTTT. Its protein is CASSPLGQGPGELFF.

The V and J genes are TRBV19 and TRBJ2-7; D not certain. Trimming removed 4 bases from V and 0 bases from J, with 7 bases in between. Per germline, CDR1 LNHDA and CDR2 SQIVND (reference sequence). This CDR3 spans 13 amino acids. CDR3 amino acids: CASSSLSSYEQYF. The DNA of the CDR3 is TGTGCCAGTAGTAGCCTTAGCTCCTACGAGCAGTACTTC.

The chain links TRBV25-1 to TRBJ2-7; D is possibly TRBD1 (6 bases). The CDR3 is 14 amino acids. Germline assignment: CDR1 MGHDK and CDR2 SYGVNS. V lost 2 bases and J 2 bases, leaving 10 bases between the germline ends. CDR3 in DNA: TGTGCCAGCAGTGAAATAGGGGGTACCTACGAGCAGTACTTC. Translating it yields CASSEIGGTYEQYF.

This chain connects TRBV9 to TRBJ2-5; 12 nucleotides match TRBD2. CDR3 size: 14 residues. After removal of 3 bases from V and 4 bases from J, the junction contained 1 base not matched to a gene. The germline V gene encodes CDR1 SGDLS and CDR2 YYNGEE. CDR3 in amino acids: CASSAGLAGETQYF. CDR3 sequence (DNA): TGTGCCAGCAGCGCGGGACTAGCGGGAGAGACCCAGTACTTC.

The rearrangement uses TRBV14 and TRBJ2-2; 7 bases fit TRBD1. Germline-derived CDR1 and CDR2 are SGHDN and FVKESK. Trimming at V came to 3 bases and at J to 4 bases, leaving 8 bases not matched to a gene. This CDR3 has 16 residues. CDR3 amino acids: CASSHADRDGTGELFF. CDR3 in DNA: TGTGCCAGCAGCCATGCCGACAGGGACGGCACCGGGGAGCTGTTTTTT.

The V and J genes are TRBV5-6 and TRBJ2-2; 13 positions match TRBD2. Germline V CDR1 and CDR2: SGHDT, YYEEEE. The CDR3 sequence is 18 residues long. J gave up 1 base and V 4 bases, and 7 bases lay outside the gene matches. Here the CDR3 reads CASSREGLAGRNTGELFF. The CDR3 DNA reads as TGTGCCAGCAGCCGGGAGGGACTAGCGGGACGGAACACCGGGGAGCTGTTTTTT.

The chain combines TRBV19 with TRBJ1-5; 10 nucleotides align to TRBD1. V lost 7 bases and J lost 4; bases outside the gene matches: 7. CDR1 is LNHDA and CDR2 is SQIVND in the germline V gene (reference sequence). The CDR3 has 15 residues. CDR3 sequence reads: CASNEGQGTNQPQHF. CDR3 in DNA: TGTGCCAGTAACGAGGGACAGGGGACGAATCAGCCCCAGCATTTT. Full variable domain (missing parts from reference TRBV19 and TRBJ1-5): DGGITQSPKYLFRKEGQNVTLSCEQNLNHDAMYWYRQDPGQGLRLIYYSQIVNDFQKGDIAEGYSVSREKKESFPLTVTSAQKNPTAFYLCASNEGQGTNQPQHFGDGTRLSIL.

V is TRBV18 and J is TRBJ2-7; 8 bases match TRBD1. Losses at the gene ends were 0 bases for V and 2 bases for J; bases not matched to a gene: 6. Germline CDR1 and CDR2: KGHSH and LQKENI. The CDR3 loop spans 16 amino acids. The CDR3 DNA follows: TGTGCCAGCTCACCACCCAGTTCAGGGGGCACCTACGAGCAGTACTTC. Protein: CASSPPSSGGTYEQYF.

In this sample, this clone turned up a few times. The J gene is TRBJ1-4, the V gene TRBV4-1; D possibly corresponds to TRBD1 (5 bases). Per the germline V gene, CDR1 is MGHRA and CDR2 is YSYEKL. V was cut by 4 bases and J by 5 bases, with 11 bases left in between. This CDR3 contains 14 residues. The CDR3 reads CASSRAGINEKLFF. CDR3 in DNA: TGCGCCAGCAGCCGGGCAGGGATAAATGAAAAACTGTTTTTT.

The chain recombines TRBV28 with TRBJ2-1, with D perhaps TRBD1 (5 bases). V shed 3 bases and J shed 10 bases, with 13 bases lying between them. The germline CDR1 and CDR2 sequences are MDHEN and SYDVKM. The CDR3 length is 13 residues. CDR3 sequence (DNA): TGTGCCAGCAGTTTCGATGGGGCATGGGAGCAGTTCTTC. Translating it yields CASSFDGAWEQFF.

The CDR3 DNA follows: TGTGCTAGTGGGGTTCGGACAGGGGAACAAGAGACCCAGTACTTC. Amino acids: CASGVRTGEQETQYF. The chain combines TRBV12-5 with TRBJ2-5; 9 nucleotides align to TRBD1. V shed 6 bases, J shed 2 bases, and the junction held 7 bases outside the gene matches. The germline V gene has CDR1 LGHNT and CDR2 FRNRAP. The CDR3 runs 15 residues.

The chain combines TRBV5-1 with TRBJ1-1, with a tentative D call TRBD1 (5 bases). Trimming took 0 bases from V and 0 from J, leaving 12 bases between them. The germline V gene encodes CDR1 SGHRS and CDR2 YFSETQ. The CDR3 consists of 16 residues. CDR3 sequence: CASSLGGVGLNTEAFF. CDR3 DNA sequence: TGCGCCAGCAGCTTGGGGGGGGTGGGGCTGAACACTGAAGCTTTCTTT.

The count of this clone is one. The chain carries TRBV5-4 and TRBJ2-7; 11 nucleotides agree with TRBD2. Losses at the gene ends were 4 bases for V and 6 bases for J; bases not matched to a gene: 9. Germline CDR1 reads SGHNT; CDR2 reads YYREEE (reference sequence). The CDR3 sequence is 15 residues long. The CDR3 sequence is CASSGDSGRAGEQYF. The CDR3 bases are TGTGCCAGCAGCGGGGATAGCGGGAGGGCGGGCGAGCAGTACTTC.

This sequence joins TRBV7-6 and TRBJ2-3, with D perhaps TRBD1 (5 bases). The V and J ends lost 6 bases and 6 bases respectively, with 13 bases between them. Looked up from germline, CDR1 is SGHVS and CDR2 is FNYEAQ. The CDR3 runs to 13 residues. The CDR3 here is CASRSGIQDTQYF. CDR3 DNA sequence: TGTGCCAGCAGATCAGGGATTCAGGATACGCAGTATTTT.

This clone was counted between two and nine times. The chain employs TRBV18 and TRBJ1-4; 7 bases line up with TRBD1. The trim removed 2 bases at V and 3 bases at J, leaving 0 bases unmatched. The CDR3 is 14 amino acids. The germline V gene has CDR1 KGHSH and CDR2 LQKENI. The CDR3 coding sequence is TGTGCCAGCTCACCAGGGACAGCTAATGAAAAACTGTTTTTT. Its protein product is CASSPGTANEKLFF.

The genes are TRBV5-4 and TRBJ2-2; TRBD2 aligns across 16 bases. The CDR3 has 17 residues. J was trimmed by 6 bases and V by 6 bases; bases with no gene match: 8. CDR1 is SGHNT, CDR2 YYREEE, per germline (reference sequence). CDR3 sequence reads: CASTPPGLAGGAGELFF. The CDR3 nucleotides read TGTGCCAGCACCCCCCCGGGACTAGCGGGAGGGGCCGGGGAGCTGTTTTTT.

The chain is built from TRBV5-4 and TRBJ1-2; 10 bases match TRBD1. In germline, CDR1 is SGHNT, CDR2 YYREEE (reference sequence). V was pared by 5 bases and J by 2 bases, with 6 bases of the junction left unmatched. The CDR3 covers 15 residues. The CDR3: CASRIRDRGNYGYTF. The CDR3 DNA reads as TGTGCCAGCAGGATCCGGGACAGGGGAAACTATGGCTACACCTTC.

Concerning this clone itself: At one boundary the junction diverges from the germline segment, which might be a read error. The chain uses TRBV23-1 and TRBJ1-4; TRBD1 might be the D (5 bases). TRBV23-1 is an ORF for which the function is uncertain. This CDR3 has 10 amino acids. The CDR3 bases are TGCGCCAGCAGCCCTACCGGGACTTCCTTT. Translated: CASSPTGTSF.